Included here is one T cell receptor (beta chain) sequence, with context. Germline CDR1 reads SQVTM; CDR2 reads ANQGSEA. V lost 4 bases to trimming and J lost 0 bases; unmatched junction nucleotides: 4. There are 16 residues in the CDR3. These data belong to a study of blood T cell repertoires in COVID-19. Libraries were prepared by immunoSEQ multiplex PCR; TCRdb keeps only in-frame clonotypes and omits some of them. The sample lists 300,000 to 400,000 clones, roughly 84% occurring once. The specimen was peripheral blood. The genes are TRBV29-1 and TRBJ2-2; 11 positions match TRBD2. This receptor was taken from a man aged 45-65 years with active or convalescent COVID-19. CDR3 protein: CSVALAGGSNTGELFF. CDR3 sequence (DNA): TGCAGCGTTGCCCTAGCGGGAGGTTCGAACACCGGGGAGCTGTTTTTT.